This T cell receptor beta chain stems from a study of T-cell reconstitution after alpha-beta-depleted transplantation in children. Unique molecular identifiers tagged the TCRbeta library. MiXCR, applied by TCRdb to the PCR reads, yields one record per CDR3 protein. Of around 670,000 distinct CDR3 sequences listed, around 13% are singletons. As concerns this clonotype: The antigen is unknown. The junction shows a germline mismatch at one end, possibly a read error.

Overall study findings and caveats: Several hundred expanded graft clones reportedly gave rise to the alpha-beta T cells present about two months after transplant. Diversity of TCRbeta at day 60 was high in some patients, arising from surviving recipient T cells and thymic progenitors. From newly produced T cells came most of the T-cell counts and diversity one year after transplant.

Germline loops: CDR1 DFQATT, CDR2 SNEGSKA (reference sequence). This CDR3 has 16 residues. This receptor was obtained from a girl aged 2 to 9 with congenital amegakaryocytic thrombocytopenia, due to receive a stem cell transplant. This chain joins TRBV20-1 and TRBJ2-1, with 8 nucleotides matching TRBD2. Here the sequenced sample was PBMCs, taken before TCRalphabeta/CD19-depleted stem cell transplant. CDR3 sequence reads: CCARETGTRAKNEQFF. Written as DNA, the CDR3 is TGCTGTGCTAGGGAAACCGGGACTAGGGCCAAAAATGAGCAGTTCTTC.